The present TCR beta chain was sequenced within a study of T-cell memory formation after mild COVID-19. Study-wide background: Most TCR clusters belonged to a single donor.

This clonotype was found a few times. At one of its ends the junction is not consistent with the germline gene, which may arise from a read error. 5'RACE, which relied on constant-segment primers, yielded TCR alpha and TCR beta cDNA libraries carrying sample barcodes and UMIs. MiXCR, run by TCRdb on the 5' RACE reads, gives a single entry per CDR3 protein. The table includes a few hundred thousand distinct CDR3 sequences, around a tenth detected once. The CDR3 loop spans 14 amino acids. Germline CDR1 is MNHEY and CDR2 is SVGAGI. V gene TRBV6-5 combines with J gene TRBJ2-7; D gene uncertain. The clonotype comes from a man aged 18 to 30 who had mild COVID-19 (a few samples of this study predate the infection). Cell type and time point are not known. Sequencing was carried out using PBMCs or a T cell subset sorted from them (not recorded which). CDR3 DNA sequence: TGTGACAGCAGCGTGGGCCCCGAGAGGAACGAGCAGTACTTC. Its protein product is CDSSVGPERNEQYF.